This passage covers 28 T cell receptor beta chains from one sample sequenced in a study of PD-1 blockade in classical Hodgkin lymphoma. Brentuximab vedotin exposure varied among the patients, all of whom had relapsed after autologous stem cell transplantation. TCRdb's table, derived via immunoSEQ multiplex PCR, lists solely in-frame clones and lacks some. The sample includes fewer than 25,000 clones, approximately 69% of them seen just once. The sample in question was peripheral blood mononuclear cells (PBMCs), obtained at baseline. All receptors come from a human donor with classical Hodgkin lymphoma.

The V and J genes are TRBV2 and TRBJ2-7; D gene unclear. V lost 3 bases to trimming and J lost 4 bases, with 7 bases between them. This CDR3 spans 12 amino acids. Germline CDR1 SNHLY, CDR2 FYNNEI. The CDR3 region is CASSEASYEQYF. In DNA form, the CDR3 reads TGTGCCAGCAGTGAGGCCTCGTACGAGCAGTACTTC.

The chain couples TRBV19 to TRBJ2-3; D is perhaps TRBD1 (5 bases). Germline V CDR1 and CDR2: LNHDA, SQIVND (reference sequence). The CDR3 is 14 amino acids. Trimming removed 3 bases at V and 4 bases at J, with 11 bases between. CDR3 DNA sequence: TGTGCCAGTAGTATTTACCAGGGCGCAGATACGCAGTATTTT. This gives the protein CASSIYQGADTQYF.

The chain is built from TRBV9 and TRBJ2-2, with D perhaps being TRBD1 or TRBD2 (6 bases each). This CDR3 is built from 16 residues. Trimming stripped 0 bases from V and 0 bases from J, with 9 bases between. Looked up from germline, CDR1 is SGDLS and CDR2 is YYNGEE. The CDR3 loop reads CASSVGGAANTGELFF. CDR3 nucleotides: TGTGCCAGCAGCGTAGGGGGGGCCGCGAACACCGGGGAGCTGTTTTTT.

CDR3 amino acids: CASSTPEGEQYF. Here the CDR3 DNA reads TGTGCCAGCAGTACGCCCGAGGGAGAGCAGTACTTC. The rearrangement joins TRBV13 to TRBJ2-7; tentative D call: TRBD2 (5 bases). CDR1 is PRHDT, CDR2 FYEKMQ, per germline (reference sequence). The V end was cut by 6 bases, the J end by 7 bases, with 13 bases between. CDR3 length: 12 residues.

The chain carries TRBV30 and TRBJ1-5; the D gene is possibly TRBD1 (5 bases). The CDR3 has 14 residues. Germline V CDR1 and CDR2: GTSNPN, SVGIG (reference sequence). V was trimmed by 8 bases and J by 1 base, leaving 15 bases between them. CDR3 in amino acids: CASSSRDSNQPQHF. DNA of the CDR3: TGTGCCAGTAGTTCTAGGGACAGCAATCAGCCCCAGCATTTT.

The chain links TRBV14 to TRBJ2-7, with 11 bases matching TRBD1. Germline V lookup: CDR1 SGHDN, CDR2 FVKESK. V lost 8 bases to trimming and J lost 3 bases; unmatched junction nucleotides: 3. The CDR3 sequence is 13 residues long. Here the CDR3 DNA reads TGTGCCAGCCGGGACAGGGGGAACTACGAGCAGTACTTC. Its protein is CASRDRGNYEQYF. The complete variable domain, with remaining parts taken from reference TRBV14 and TRBJ2-7, reads EAGVTQFPSHSVIEKGQTVTLRCDPISGHDNLYWYRRVMGKEIKFLLHFVKESKQDESGMPNNRFLAERTGGTYSTLKVQPAELEDSGVYFCASRDRGNYEQYFGPGTRLTVT.

The chain combines TRBV5-1 with TRBJ1-4; D might be TRBD1 (6 bases). The V end lost 1 base, the J end lost 6 bases, and 10 bases lay between the germline ends. This CDR3 comprises 14 residues. CDR1 and CDR2 from the germline V gene are SGHRS and YFSETQ. The CDR3 nucleotides are TGCGCCAGCAGCTTGATTCCAGGGGATGAAAAACTGTTTTTT. It is translated as CASSLIPGDEKLFF.

This clone counts as medium-sized (0.01 to 0.1%). CDR3 in amino acids: CASSHRQEMNTEAFF. The DNA of the CDR3 is TGTGCCAGCAGCCACAGACAGGAGATGAACACTGAAGCTTTCTTT. V gene TRBV27 combines with J gene TRBJ1-1; TRBD1 is a possible D gene (6 bases). The CDR3 totals 15 residues. V was shortened by 6 bases and J by 0 bases, with 14 bases between the two germline ends. Germline V CDR1 and CDR2: MNHEY, SMNVEV (reference sequence).

The V and J genes are TRBV7-2 and TRBJ1-2; D is undetermined. Between the trimmed V and J ends, which lost 5 bases and 2 bases, there was a span of 9 bases. There are 13 residues in the CDR3. CDR1 is SGHTA, CDR2 FQGNSA, per germline. The CDR3 spells CASSDPPNYGYTF. The DNA for the CDR3 is TGTGCCAGCAGCGATCCCCCGAACTATGGCTACACCTTC.

Note on this clone: This may be a read error, as it is one base from a much larger clone. The same CDR3 also results from other DNA sequences found in this sample. The chain recombines TRBV27 with TRBJ1-1, with D uncertain. The CDR3 has 13 amino acids. With 3 bases removed from V and 0 bases from J, the gap between germline ends came to 5 bases. Germline CDR1 MNHEY, CDR2 SMNVEV (reference sequence). CDR3 region: CASSFSLNTEAFF. CDR3 DNA sequence: TGTGCCAGCAGTTTTTCACTGAACACTGAAGCTTTCTTT.

The V and J genes are TRBV28 and TRBJ2-7; maybe TRBD1 (5 bases). There are 15 residues in the CDR3. Germline CDR1 is MDHEN and CDR2 is SYDVKM. V gave up 1 base and J gave up 7 bases, with 17 bases separating them. CDR3 sequence reads: CASSLYERLNREQYF. The CDR3, as DNA: TGTGCCAGCAGTTTATATGAACGGTTGAACAGGGAGCAGTACTTC.

This chain uses TRBV18 with TRBJ1-1; TRBD1 matches at 8 bases. The CDR3 consists of 14 residues. Germline V gene lookup returns CDR1 KGHSH and CDR2 LQKENI. V gave up 4 bases and J gave up 4 bases; unmatched junction bases: 5. CDR3 sequence reads: CASSRTGQGTEAFF. The CDR3 DNA is TGTGCCAGCTCACGGACAGGGCAAGGCACTGAAGCTTTCTTT.

This clone occurred once. The J gene is TRBJ1-5, the V gene TRBV7-6; no reliable D call. Germline values: CDR1 SGHVS, CDR2 FNYEAQ. V shed 4 bases and J shed 4 bases, with 14 bases lying between them. The CDR3 is 15 residues long. This chain's CDR3 is CASSSEANQNQPQHF. The CDR3 DNA follows: TGTGCCAGCAGCTCAGAGGCAAACCAGAATCAGCCCCAGCATTTT.

This chain joins TRBV30 and TRBJ2-1; 11 bases line up with TRBD2. The CDR3 length is 17 residues. Per the germline V gene, CDR1 is GTSNPN and CDR2 is SVGIG (reference sequence). J gave up 7 bases and V 4 bases, and 15 bases lay outside the gene matches. The CDR3 reads CAWNPHIRLAGGNEQFF. The DNA of the CDR3 is TGTGCCTGGAACCCCCACATCCGTTTAGCGGGAGGGAATGAGCAGTTCTTC.

This clone was observed a single time. The chain joins TRBV4-3 to TRBJ2-3; the D is unclear. This CDR3 region has 17 residues. Trimming left V 3 bases short and J 1 base short, with 17 bases between. The germline V gene has CDR1 LGHNA and CDR2 YSLEER. CDR3 amino acids: CASSHGPAKARTDTQYF. CDR3 DNA: TGCGCCAGCAGCCATGGGCCGGCGAAGGCCCGCACAGATACGCAGTATTTT.

The rearrangement uses TRBV6-5 and TRBJ2-7; D possibly matches TRBD1 or TRBD2 (6 bases each). Germline V CDR1 and CDR2: MNHEY, SVGAGI. CDR3 length equals 13 residues. V shed 8 bases and J shed 2 bases, with 13 bases lying between them. The CDR3 DNA is TGTGCCAGCGCGGGACAAGGGACCTACGAGCAGTACTTC. Residues: CASAGQGTYEQYF.

This chain uses TRBV2 with TRBJ2-2; D gene uncertain. V dropped 7 bases and J dropped 6 bases, with 6 bases sitting between them. Germline CDR1 reads SNHLY; CDR2 reads FYNNEI. CDR3 size: 11 residues. The CDR3 spells CASKGPGELFF. The CDR3 region has the DNA TGTGCCAGCAAGGGCCCCGGGGAGCTGTTTTTT. The full variable domain, completed using reference TRBV2 and TRBJ2-2, is EPEVTQTPSHQVTQMGQEVILRCVPISNHLYFYWYRQILGQKVEFLVSFYNNEISEKSEIFDDQFSVERPDGSNFTLKIRSTKLEDSAMYFCASKGPGELFFGEGSRLTVL.

V and J are TRBV11-3 and TRBJ2-1; D not resolved. Trimming removed 3 bases at V and 9 bases at J, with 9 bases between. The CDR3 consists of 12 residues. CDR1 and CDR2 (germline): SGHNT, YENEEA. CDR3 amino acids: CASSLTGVEQFF. CDR3 nucleotides: TGTGCCAGCAGCTTGACGGGTGTTGAGCAGTTCTTC. The full variable domain, its missing parts supplied by reference TRBV11-3 and TRBJ2-1, is EAGVVQSPRYKIIEKKQPVAFWCNPISGHNTLYWYLQNLGQGPELLIRYENEEAVDDSQLPKDRFSAERLKGVDSTLKIQPAELGDSAVYLCASSLTGVEQFFGPGTRLTVL.

This rearrangement joins TRBV5-1 to TRBJ2-7, with D maybe TRBD2 (5 bases). V was pared by 7 bases and J by 1 base, with 15 bases between. The CDR3 length is 14 residues. CDR1 and CDR2 (germline): SGHRS, YFSETQ. CDR3 protein: CASGVEEQSYEQYF. The CDR3 DNA reads TGCGCCAGCGGCGTGGAGGAGCAATCCTACGAGCAGTACTTC.

V usage is TRBV15 and J usage is TRBJ2-2; 8 bases are a match to TRBD2. Per germline, CDR1 LNHNV and CDR2 YYDKDF (reference sequence). CDR3 size: 17 residues. The ends lost 2 bases at V and 3 bases at J; junction bases unmatched: 8. The CDR3 spells CATSRRPTSAYTGELFF. Here the CDR3 DNA reads TGTGCCACCAGCAGACGACCGACTAGCGCTTACACCGGGGAGCTGTTTTTT.

The chain is built from TRBV6-5 and TRBJ1-1, with D maybe TRBD1 (5 bases). The CDR3 consists of 15 residues. Trimming took 6 bases from V and 5 from J, leaving 19 bases between them. Germline values: CDR1 MNHEY, CDR2 SVGAGI. The CDR3 sequence is CASSLMGGVLTEAFF. DNA of the CDR3: TGTGCCAGCAGCCTCATGGGGGGGGTGCTAACTGAAGCTTTCTTT.

The chain links TRBV5-1 to TRBJ2-5; 8 nucleotides agree with TRBD1. With 1 base clipped from V and 4 bases from J, the junction kept 0 bases outside the gene matches. This CDR3 is 13 amino acids long. CDR1 and CDR2 from the germline V gene are SGHRS and YFSETQ. For the CDR3, the DNA is TGCGCCAGCAGCTTGCAGGGGGCAGAGACCCAGTACTTC. Translating it yields CASSLQGAETQYF.

This clone was observed a handful of times. This chain joins TRBV27 and TRBJ1-3; no definite D call. CDR1 and CDR2 (germline): MNHEY, SMNVEV (reference sequence). Trimming removed 5 bases at V and 0 bases at J, with 20 bases between. The CDR3 has 18 amino acids. The CDR3 reads CASSPLALNLLSGNTIYF. DNA for the CDR3: TGTGCCAGCAGTCCGCTTGCACTGAACCTCCTCTCTGGAAACACCATATATTTT.

The sample holds one count of this clone. A single base is all that separates this from a far larger clone, so a read error is likely. This chain links TRBV7-9 with TRBJ1-4; 8 positions agree with TRBD1. This CDR3 has 16 residues. J was trimmed by 8 bases and V by 1 base; bases with no gene match: 9. CDR1 is SEHNR and CDR2 is FQNEAQ in the germline V gene (reference sequence). The CDR3 nucleotides read TGTGCCAGCAGCTTAGACAGACAGGGGTTAATGGAAAAACTGTTTTTT. Translation gives CASSLDRQGLMEKLFF.

This chain joins TRBV2 and TRBJ2-3, with TRBD2 as a possible D gene (6 bases). V was shortened by 6 bases and J by 0 bases, with 13 bases between the two germline ends. Germline CDR1 is SNHLY and CDR2 is FYNNEI. CDR3 size: 15 residues. The CDR3 DNA reads TGTGCCAGCAGGCGGGACTCCGCTAGCACAGATACGCAGTATTTT. Translation: CASRRDSASTDTQYF.

As regards this clone: At the DNA level, this CDR3 is encoded by other sequences in the same sample as well. The rearrangement uses TRBV29-1 and TRBJ2-3; D is unresolved. V was pared by 5 bases and J by 0 bases, with 3 bases between. Germline CDR1 SQVTM, CDR2 ANQGSEA. The CDR3 contains 11 residues. The CDR3, as DNA: TGCAGCGTTCGCAGCACAGATACGCAGTATTTT. Amino acids: CSVRSTDTQYF.

This chain uses TRBV7-2 with TRBJ1-2, with TRBD1 identical over 10 bases. The junction had 1 base not matched to a gene; V was cut back by 4 bases and J by 2 bases. This CDR3 spans 14 amino acids. From germline, CDR1 is SGHTA and CDR2 FQGNSA. As DNA, the CDR3 is TGTGCCAGCAGCTCGGACAGGGGGAACTATGGCTACACCTTC. Its translation: CASSSDRGNYGYTF.

The rearrangement joins TRBV30 to TRBJ2-7, with TRBD2 identical over 8 bases. CDR3 length: 11 residues. V was pared by 4 bases and J by 7 bases, with 3 bases of the junction left unmatched. The germline CDR1 and CDR2 sequences are GTSNPN and SVGIG (reference sequence). Here the CDR3 DNA reads TGTGCCTGGACCTCGGGGGGGGAGCAGTACTTC. It translates to CAWTSGGEQYF.